This T cell receptor beta chain was recorded in a study of T cells in Graves' hyperthyroidism and ophthalmopathy. Germline CDR1 is SEHNR and CDR2 is FQNEAQ (reference sequence). Trimming shortened V by 3 bases and J by 0 bases, and 8 bases separated the two germline ends. CDR3 length equals 15 residues. The hyperthyroidism was newly diagnosed and had lasted under 2 months; the patients were aged 18 to 65. TCR beta CDR3 regions were amplified from RNA. First-round RT-PCR with HTBI primers amplified the TCR CDR3 region. MiXCR, run by TCRdb on the multiplex PCR reads, gives a single entry per CDR3 protein. The sample records roughly 300,000 distinct CDR3 sequences, roughly 18% being singletons.

The rearrangement joins TRBV7-9 to TRBJ2-2; no reliable D call. Specimen: blood. The sequence was obtained from a woman aged 50 to 60 with Graves' hyperthyroidism. Here the CDR3 reads CASSLKTTNTGELFF. The CDR3 bases are TGTGCCAGCAGCTTGAAGACGACGAACACCGGGGAGCTGTTTTTT.